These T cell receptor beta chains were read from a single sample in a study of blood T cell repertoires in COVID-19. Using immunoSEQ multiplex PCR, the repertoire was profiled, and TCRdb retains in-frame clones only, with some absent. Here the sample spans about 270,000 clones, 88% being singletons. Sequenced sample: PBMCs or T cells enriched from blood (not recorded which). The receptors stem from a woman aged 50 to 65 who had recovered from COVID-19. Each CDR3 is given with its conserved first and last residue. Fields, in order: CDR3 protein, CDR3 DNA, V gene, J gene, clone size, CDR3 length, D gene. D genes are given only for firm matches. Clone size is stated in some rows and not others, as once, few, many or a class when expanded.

CDR3: CASSREAGLREKLFF
DNA: TGCGCCAGCAGCCGAGAAGCGGGGCTCAGGGAAAAACTGTTTTTT
V: TRBV4-3
J: TRBJ1-4
size: NA
length: 15
D: NA

CDR3: CASSPRTGEAFF
DNA: TGTGCCAGCAGCCCTAGGACAGGCGAAGCTTTCTTT
V: TRBV9
J: TRBJ1-1
size: NA
length: 12
D: TRBD1

CDR3: CASSLGQGLYEQYF
DNA: TGCGCCAGCAGCTTAGGACAGGGCCTCTACGAGCAGTACTTC
V: TRBV5-1
J: TRBJ2-7
size: NA
length: 14
D: TRBD1

CDR3: CASGTANQPQHF
DNA: TGTGCCAGCGGGACAGCTAATCAGCCCCAGCATTTT
V: TRBV28
J: TRBJ1-5
size: NA
length: 12
D: TRBD1

CDR3: CASSLGTGGSTDTQYF
DNA: TGTGCCAGCAGCTTGGGGACAGGGGGCAGCACAGATACGCAGTATTTT
V: TRBV5-8
J: TRBJ2-3
size: NA
length: 16
D: TRBD1

CDR3: CALNWGTGDGYTF
DNA: TGTGCCTTAAATTGGGGGACAGGGGATGGCTACACCTTC
V: TRBV30
J: TRBJ1-2
size: NA
length: 13
D: TRBD1

CDR3: CASSIATGIGTEAFF
DNA: TGTGCCAGTAGTATAGCCACAGGGATAGGAACTGAAGCTTTCTTT
V: TRBV19
J: TRBJ1-1
size: once
length: 15
D: NA

CDR3: CASSTGTGGGYTF
DNA: TGTGCCAGCAGCACCGGGACAGGGGGCGGCTACACCTTC
V: TRBV7-9
J: TRBJ1-2
size: NA
length: 13
D: TRBD1

CDR3: CASSFAASGYTF
DNA: TGTGCCAGCAGCTTCGCGGCTAGCGGCTACACCTTC
V: TRBV7-9
J: TRBJ1-2
size: NA
length: 12
D: NA

CDR3: CASSRDGQGNQPQHF
DNA: TGTGCCAGCAGCCGAGACGGACAGGGGAATCAGCCCCAGCATTTT
V: TRBV6-5
J: TRBJ1-5
size: NA
length: 15
D: TRBD1

CDR3: CASSPGGAGGITEAFF
DNA: TGTGCCAGCAGCCCTGGAGGGGCAGGGGGCATCACTGAAGCTTTCTTT
V: TRBV7-2
J: TRBJ1-1
size: once
length: 16
D: TRBD1

CDR3: CASSQGQGFGEQYF
DNA: TGCGCCAGCAGCCAAGGGCAGGGATTTGGGGAGCAGTACTTC
V: TRBV4-3
J: TRBJ2-7
size: NA
length: 14
D: NA

CDR3: CASSFGLKSYEQYF
DNA: TGTGCCAGCAGTTTTGGCCTTAAGTCATACGAGCAGTACTTC
V: TRBV28
J: TRBJ2-7
size: NA
length: 14
D: NA

CDR3: CASSWGTGTYGYTF
DNA: TGTGCCAGCAGTTGGGGAACAGGGACCTATGGCTACACCTTC
V: TRBV28
J: TRBJ1-2
size: few
length: 14
D: NA

CDR3: CASSLSVNSADTQYF
DNA: TGTGCCAGCAGTTTATCCGTCAACTCCGCAGATACGCAGTATTTT
V: TRBV28
J: TRBJ2-3
size: NA
length: 15
D: NA

CDR3: CASSDGTSGNEQFF
DNA: TGTGCCAGCAGCGACGGGACTAGCGGGAACGAGCAGTTCTTC
V: TRBV11-1
J: TRBJ2-1
size: NA
length: 14
D: TRBD2

CDR3: CSVENFLSSYNEQFF
DNA: TGCAGCGTCGAAAACTTTCTGAGCTCCTACAATGAGCAGTTCTTC
V: TRBV29-1
J: TRBJ2-1
size: NA
length: 15
D: NA

CDR3: CASSPDRLMDQPQHF
DNA: TGTGCCAGCAGCCCGGACAGGTTGATGGATCAGCCCCAGCATTTT
V: TRBV27
J: TRBJ1-5
size: NA
length: 15
D: TRBD1

CDR3: CASTRQGYMNTEAFF
DNA: TGTGCCAGCACTCGACAGGGGTACATGAACACTGAAGCTTTCTTT
V: TRBV11-1
J: TRBJ1-1
size: NA
length: 15
D: TRBD1

CDR3: CASSFLGGNNSPLHF
DNA: TGTGCCAGCAGCTTCCTGGGGGGGAACAATTCACCCCTCCACTTT
V: TRBV7-2
J: TRBJ1-6
size: NA
length: 15
D: NA

CDR3: CASSDRVATGELFF
DNA: TGTGCCAGCAGCGACAGGGTGGCTACCGGGGAGCTGTTTTTT
V: TRBV6-2/TRBV6-3
J: TRBJ2-2
size: once
length: 14
D: TRBD1

CDR3: CASRSGQKNYGYTF
DNA: TGTGCCAGCAGGTCGGGACAGAAGAACTATGGCTACACCTTC
V: TRBV28
J: TRBJ1-2
size: once
length: 14
D: TRBD1

CDR3: CASSQDPRGVTYEQYF
DNA: TGCGCCAGCAGCCAAGATCCCCGCGGGGTTACCTACGAGCAGTACTTC
V: TRBV4-1
J: TRBJ2-7
size: NA
length: 16
D: NA

CDR3: CASSLLAATDTQYF
DNA: TGTGCCAGCAGCCTACTAGCGGCCACAGATACGCAGTATTTT
V: TRBV7-2
J: TRBJ2-3
size: NA
length: 14
D: TRBD2

CDR3: CASSGDRGYTGELFF
DNA: TGTGCCAGCAGCGGAGACCGAGGGTACACCGGGGAGCTGTTTTTT
V: TRBV7-9
J: TRBJ2-2
size: once
length: 15
D: NA

CDR3: CATSRLNRGTSGTDTQYF
DNA: TGTGCCACCAGCAGACTCAATCGCGGGACTAGCGGCACAGATACGCAGTATTTT
V: TRBV15
J: TRBJ2-3
size: NA
length: 18
D: TRBD2

CDR3: CASSAGTSRVQTQYF
DNA: TGTGCCAGCAGCGCCGGGACTAGCAGGGTCCAGACCCAGTACTTC
V: TRBV9
J: TRBJ2-5
size: NA
length: 15
D: TRBD2

CDR3: CASSGGQENIQYF
DNA: TGCGCCAGCAGCGGGGGACAGGAAAACATTCAGTACTTC
V: TRBV5-1
J: TRBJ2-4
size: NA
length: 13
D: TRBD1

CDR3: CASSLAGASYEQYF
DNA: TGTGCCAGCAGCTTGGCCGGAGCCTCCTACGAGCAGTACTTC
V: TRBV5-5
J: TRBJ2-7
size: once
length: 14
D: NA

CDR3: CASSLSHRSPNYGYTF
DNA: TGTGCCAGCAGCTTGTCGCACAGGTCCCCTAACTATGGCTACACCTTC
V: TRBV7-6
J: TRBJ1-2
size: NA
length: 16
D: NA

CDR3: CASSEAVRASPLHF
DNA: TGTGCCAGCAGTGAAGCGGTGAGGGCTTCACCCCTCCACTTT
V: TRBV2
J: TRBJ1-6
size: NA
length: 14
D: NA

CDR3: CASSNGGLGVLKTNEKLFF
DNA: TGTGCCAGCAGTAACGGGGGTTTAGGGGTCCTCAAAACTAATGAAAAACTGTTTTTT
V: TRBV28
J: TRBJ1-4
size: NA
length: 19
D: NA

CDR3: CSARHSDTQYF
DNA: TGCAGTGCCAGACACTCAGATACGCAGTATTTT
V: TRBV20-1
J: TRBJ2-3
size: NA
length: 11
D: NA

CDR3: CATSRSGQGAWEQYF
DNA: TGTGCCACCAGCAGATCTGGACAGGGGGCGTGGGAGCAGTACTTC
V: TRBV15
J: TRBJ2-7
size: NA
length: 15
D: TRBD1

CDR3: CASSSDMLPNEKLFF
DNA: TGTGCCAGCAGTTCCGACATGTTGCCTAATGAAAAACTGTTTTTT
V: TRBV28
J: TRBJ1-4
size: NA
length: 15
D: NA

CDR3: CASSQRGGGGEQYF
DNA: TGTGCCAGCAGCCAACGCGGAGGGGGGGGCGAGCAGTACTTC
V: TRBV3-1/TRBV3-2
J: TRBJ2-7
size: NA
length: 14
D: NA

CDR3: CAWSVEGAGANVLTF
DNA: TGTGCCTGGAGTGTAGAGGGGGCCGGGGCCAACGTCCTGACTTTC
V: TRBV30
J: TRBJ2-6
size: NA
length: 15
D: TRBD1

CDR3: CASSPGSWAAAFF
DNA: TGTGCCAGCAGTCCGGGATCTTGGGCGGCAGCTTTCTTT
V: TRBV28
J: TRBJ1-1
size: NA
length: 13
D: NA

CDR3: CASSYDRYQRQPQHF
DNA: TGTGCCAGCAGTTACGACAGGTATCAGCGTCAGCCCCAGCATTTT
V: TRBV6-2/TRBV6-3
J: TRBJ1-5
size: NA
length: 15
D: NA

CDR3: CASSLDSQPQHF
DNA: TGTGCCAGCAGCTTAGATAGTCAGCCCCAGCATTTT
V: TRBV7-2
J: TRBJ1-5
size: NA
length: 12
D: NA

CDR3: CASSERGTGQPQHF
DNA: TGTGCCAGCAGTGAGAGGGGGACGGGTCAGCCCCAGCATTTT
V: TRBV5-6
J: TRBJ1-5
size: NA
length: 14
D: NA

CDR3: CAWSGTAWEPQHF
DNA: TGTGCCTGGAGTGGGACAGCCTGGGAGCCCCAGCATTTT
V: TRBV30
J: TRBJ1-5
size: NA
length: 13
D: NA

CDR3: CASMRSTVNTEAFF
DNA: TGCGCCAGCATGAGGTCGACAGTGAACACTGAAGCTTTCTTT
V: TRBV5-1
J: TRBJ1-1
size: NA
length: 14
D: NA

CDR3: CASSLPGGQPQHF
DNA: TGTGCCAGCAGCTTACCAGGAGGGCAGCCCCAGCATTTT
V: TRBV7-8
J: TRBJ1-5
size: NA
length: 13
D: NA

CDR3: CASSLGLAGEGTGELFF
DNA: TGCGCCAGCAGCCTCGGACTAGCGGGAGAGGGCACCGGGGAGCTGTTTTTT
V: TRBV5-1
J: TRBJ2-2
size: NA
length: 17
D: TRBD2

CDR3: CASSQDPFPYNEQFF
DNA: TGTGCCAGCAGCCAAGACCCTTTCCCCTACAATGAGCAGTTCTTC
V: TRBV3-1/TRBV3-2
J: TRBJ2-1
size: NA
length: 15
D: NA

CDR3: CASSVAGLKNTEAFF
DNA: TGTGCCAGCAGCGTAGCCGGGTTAAAGAACACTGAAGCTTTCTTT
V: TRBV9
J: TRBJ1-1
size: once
length: 15
D: NA